These 25 T cell receptor beta chains came from one sample sequenced in a study of T cells in Graves' hyperthyroidism and ophthalmopathy. It was RNA transcripts that yielded the amplified TCR beta CDR3 regions. HTBI primers were used for first-round RT-PCR of the TCR CDR3. Each CDR3 protein is one row after TCRdb ran MiXCR on the multiplex PCR reads. The repertoire has around 700,000 distinct CDR3 sequences, around 20% of them found once; the top ten carry roughly a sixth. The source material was blood. These TCRs come from a woman between 45 and 65 years old with Graves' hyperthyroidism that later progressed to Graves' ophthalmopathy.

This clonotype was counted at least ten times. J is TRBJ1-3 and V is TRBV3-1, with D possibly matching TRBD1 (5 bases). The germline CDR1 and CDR2 sequences are LGHDT and YNNKEL (reference sequence). This CDR3 is 15 amino acids long. Trimming left V 1 base short and J 1 base short, with 8 bases between. The CDR3 DNA is TGTGCCAGCAGCCAAGTGTCAGGGTCTGGAAACACCATATATTTT. Translation gives CASSQVSGSGNTIYF.

The rearrangement joins TRBV30 to TRBJ2-5, with unresolved D. Germline V gives CDR1 GTSNPN, CDR2 SVGIG (reference sequence). V was cut by 5 bases and J by 7 bases, with 8 bases left in between. The length of the CDR3 is 10 residues. DNA of the CDR3: TGTGCCTGGTCTCTGGGGACCCAGTACTTC. Amino acid sequence: CAWSLGTQYF.

This clonotype was counted only a few times. CDR3 protein: CASAVRYNYGYTF. In DNA, the CDR3 is TGTGCCAGCGCAGTCAGATATAACTATGGCTACACCTTC. V and J are TRBV6-1 and TRBJ1-2; D is undetermined. Trimming removed 8 bases from V and 1 base from J, with 11 bases in between. This CDR3 is built from 13 residues. CDR1 and CDR2 (germline): MNHNS, SASEGT.

CDR3 sequence reads: CASSESKTSGGHGNEQFF. Written as DNA, the CDR3 is TGCGCCAGCAGTGAGTCGAAGACTAGCGGGGGCCACGGTAATGAGCAGTTCTTC. This chain joins TRBV10-1 and TRBJ2-1; 12 nucleotides agree with TRBD2. Trimming cost V 0 bases and J 7 bases; bases outside gene matches: 10. The CDR3 has 18 amino acids. Per the germline V gene, CDR1 is WNHNN and CDR2 is SYGVQD (reference sequence).

Concerning this clonotype: It is likely a read error, because the conserved phenylalanine at the end of the CDR3 is missing. The chain recombines TRBV4-1 with TRBJ1-1; no clear D gene. The CDR3 has 14 residues. The ends were cut back, 2 bases at V and 0 bases at J, with 7 bases in the middle. Germline values: CDR1 MGHRA, CDR2 YSYEKL. This CDR3 reads CASSQQYMNTEAFS. The CDR3 nucleotides read TGCGCCAGCAGCCAACAGTACATGAACACTGAAGCTTTCTCT.

In its sample, this clonotype was seen a few times. The V gene is TRBV6-1, the J gene TRBJ1-5; possible D gene TRBD1, 6 bases. V was shortened by 6 bases and J by 1 base, with 19 bases between the two germline ends. Germline V gene sequence: CDR1 MNHNS, CDR2 SASEGT. The CDR3 covers 17 residues. The CDR3 DNA reads TGTGCCAGCAGAAACCTACCCCCAGGACAGAGCAATCAGCCCCAGCATTTT. It translates to CASRNLPPGQSNQPQHF.

This clonotype was observed at least ten times. The V and J genes are TRBV5-5 and TRBJ2-7; weak D call: TRBD2 (5 bases). The germline V and J ends were trimmed by 2 bases and 3 bases, with 9 bases remaining between them. The CDR3 length is 13 residues. The V gene's germline CDR1 is SGHKS and CDR2 YYEKEE (reference sequence). CDR3 loop: CASSFVRDYEQYF. The CDR3 DNA sequence: TGTGCCAGCAGCTTCGTCCGGGACTACGAGCAGTACTTC.

This clonotype was seen ten or more times. CDR3 bases: TGTGCCAGCTCACTTGAGTCATTCGAAGCTTTCTTT. This translates into CASSLESFEAFF. V usage is TRBV18 and J usage is TRBJ1-1; no clear D. V was pared by 4 bases and J by 8 bases, with 11 bases between. The CDR3 sequence is 12 residues long. Looked up from germline, CDR1 is KGHSH and CDR2 is LQKENI.

This clonotype was detected many times. The rearrangement joins TRBV5-1 to TRBJ2-3; TRBD2 is a possible D gene (5 bases). From germline, CDR1 is SGHRS and CDR2 YFSETQ. There are 15 residues in the CDR3. V was shortened by 2 bases and J by 2 bases, with 12 bases between the two germline ends. The CDR3 sequence: CASSFGRTYTDTQYF. In nucleotides, the CDR3 is TGCGCCAGCAGCTTTGGCAGGACTTACACAGATACGCAGTATTTT.

This clonotype showed up many times. The rearrangement joins TRBV20-1 to TRBJ1-5; the D is unclear. There are 12 residues in the CDR3. The germline CDR1 and CDR2 sequences are DFQATT and SNEGSKA (reference sequence). The V gene lost 3 bases and the J gene lost 1 base, with 4 bases spanning the gap. CDR3 bases: TGCAGTGCTAGGGGGAGCAATCAGCCCCAGCATTTT. It yields the protein CSARGSNQPQHF.

The sample holds a few counts of this clonotype. This chain connects TRBV10-1 to TRBJ2-1; 10 bases match TRBD1. Trimming cost V 3 bases and J 6 bases; bases outside gene matches: 5. The germline V gene encodes CDR1 WNHNN and CDR2 SYGVQD (reference sequence). The CDR3 length is 15 residues. The CDR3 region has the DNA TGCGCCAGCAGTGAAAGGACAGGGGGTACCAATGAGCAGTTCTTC. Its translation: CASSERTGGTNEQFF.

V usage is TRBV7-9 and J usage is TRBJ2-1, with 9 bases lining up with TRBD2. With 1 base clipped from V and 3 bases from J, the junction kept 4 bases outside the gene matches. The CDR3 totals 16 residues. CDR1 is SEHNR and CDR2 is FQNEAQ in the germline V gene (reference sequence). The CDR3 sequence is CASSLGGGAYYNEQFF. The CDR3 nucleotides are TGTGCCAGCAGCTTAGGCGGGGGGGCCTACTACAATGAGCAGTTCTTC.

The sample holds many counts of this clonotype. V usage is TRBV6-1 and J usage is TRBJ1-2; 9 bases are shared with TRBD1. Germline CDR1 and CDR2: MNHNS and SASEGT. V lost 6 bases, J lost 7 bases, and 9 bases stayed unmatched. The CDR3 is made up of 14 amino acids. CDR3 DNA sequence: TGTGCCAGCAGGGGGGGGGACAGGGCGGGTGGCTACACCTTC. Its protein product is CASRGGDRAGGYTF.

The chain is built from TRBV19 and TRBJ1-2; tentative D call: TRBD1 (5 bases). The germline gives CDR1 LNHDA, CDR2 SQIVND (reference sequence). The CDR3 is 15 amino acids. V was pared by 0 bases and J by 6 bases, with 14 bases between. Here the CDR3 reads CASSIDHRTRNGYTF. In DNA form, the CDR3 reads TGTGCCAGTAGTATAGATCACAGGACGAGGAATGGCTACACCTTC.

The chain joins TRBV27 to TRBJ2-1; D call uncertain. The CDR3 extends over 12 amino acids. Germline V gives CDR1 MNHEY, CDR2 SMNVEV (reference sequence). Between the trimmed V and J ends, which lost 7 bases and 6 bases, there was a span of 10 bases. This CDR3 is CASTGGINEQFF. DNA for the CDR3: TGTGCCAGCACGGGTGGGATCAATGAGCAGTTCTTC.

This clonotype was found many times. The chain links TRBV7-8 to TRBJ2-5; a possible D gene is TRBD1 (5 bases). The CDR3 covers 15 residues. Germline V gives CDR1 SGHVS, CDR2 FQNEAQ. The ends were cut back, 1 base at V and 3 bases at J, with 12 bases in the middle. The DNA of the CDR3 is TGTGCCAGCAGCTTAGGGCCGAGCAGGGAAGAGACCCAGTACTTC. This translates into CASSLGPSREETQYF.

The sample holds many counts of this clonotype. The rearrangement joins TRBV24-1 to TRBJ2-3, with TRBD2 identical over 11 bases. Germline assignment: CDR1 KGHDR and CDR2 SFDVKD. Trimming cost V 3 bases and J 0 bases; bases outside gene matches: 13. CDR3 length equals 20 residues. CDR3 protein: CATSDPGLASGGRSTDTQYF. CDR3 DNA sequence: TGTGCCACCAGTGATCCGGGACTGGCTAGCGGGGGGCGCAGCACAGATACGCAGTATTTT.

The CDR3 DNA is TGTGCCAGTAACTGGCAGGGAGGGACCGGGGAGCTGTTTTTT. Its translation is CASNWQGGTGELFF. The V call is TRBV19, the J call TRBJ2-2; 7 positions match TRBD2. Germline values: CDR1 LNHDA, CDR2 SQIVND (reference sequence). The CDR3 is made up of 14 amino acids. The junction had 7 bases not matched to a gene; V was cut back by 7 bases and J by 5 bases. Looking up the rest from reference TRBV19 and TRBJ2-2 gives the full variable domain: DGGITQSPKYLFRKEGQNVTLSCEQNLNHDAMYWYRQDPGQGLRLIYYSQIVNDFQKGDIAEGYSVSREKKESFPLTVTSAQKNPTAFYLCASNWQGGTGELFFGEGSRLTVL.

This clonotype was detected many times. The chain links TRBV7-3 to TRBJ2-1; tentatively, D is TRBD2 (6 bases). V dropped 4 bases and J dropped 7 bases, with 17 bases sitting between them. This CDR3 region has 15 residues. Germline loops: CDR1 SGHTA, CDR2 FQGTGA. CDR3: CASSSALASANEQFF. The CDR3 DNA reads as TGTGCCAGCAGCTCCGCTCTGGCTAGCGCAAATGAGCAGTTCTTC.

The sample holds a few counts of this clonotype. In nucleotides, the CDR3 is TGCGCCAGCAGCCAAGATCGTGTAGGTGTAAGAAACACCATATATTTT. It translates to CASSQDRVGVRNTIYF. The V and J genes are TRBV4-3 and TRBJ1-3; D remains unclear. Between the trimmed V and J ends, which lost 0 bases and 5 bases, there was a span of 14 bases. Germline loops: CDR1 LGHNA, CDR2 YSLEER. CDR3 size: 16 residues.

This clonotype occurred many times. This chain connects TRBV6-1 to TRBJ1-2; D gene uncertain. This CDR3 is built from 15 residues. The V and J ends lost 1 base and 2 bases respectively, with 11 bases between them. Germline loops: CDR1 MNHNS, CDR2 SASEGT. As DNA, the CDR3 is TGTGCCAGCAGTGAAGAACGCGGCCTAAACTATGGCTACACCTTC. This sequence encodes CASSEERGLNYGYTF.

The table lists this clonotype with a few counts. Since the CDR3 does not end with the conserved phenylalanine or tryptophan, this likely comes from a read error. The CDR3: CATSSTRTANTEAFL. The CDR3 nucleotides read TGTGCCACCAGCTCTACCCGGACAGCGAACACTGAAGCTTTCCTT. This chain uses TRBV15 with TRBJ1-1, with D possibly being TRBD1 (6 bases). The CDR3 is 15 residues long. The germline gives CDR1 LNHNV, CDR2 YYDKDF (reference sequence). V lost 5 bases and J lost 1, with 14 bases in between.

In this sample, this clonotype turned up many times. V gene TRBV2 combines with J gene TRBJ2-2, with D perhaps TRBD2 (6 bases). The CDR3 totals 18 residues. The germline gives CDR1 SNHLY, CDR2 FYNNEI. Trimming left V 0 bases short and J 2 bases short, with 16 bases between. CDR3 sequence: CASSEAEHGLPNTGELFF. CDR3 bases: TGTGCCAGCAGTGAAGCGGAGCATGGACTACCCAACACCGGGGAGCTGTTTTTT.

In its sample, this clonotype was seen many times. V usage is TRBV5-1 and J usage is TRBJ2-1, with 12 bases that match TRBD2. CDR1 SGHRS and CDR2 YFSETQ come from the germline V gene. With 0 bases clipped from V and 4 bases from J, the junction kept 5 bases outside the gene matches. CDR3 length: 17 residues. The chain's CDR3 is CASSLGLAGAMYNEQFF. Here the CDR3 DNA reads TGCGCCAGCAGCTTGGGACTAGCGGGGGCCATGTACAATGAGCAGTTCTTC. Drawing the rest from reference TRBV5-1 and TRBJ2-1, the complete variable domain is KAGVTQTPRYLIKTRGQQVTLSCSPISGHRSVSWYQQTPGQGLQFLFEYFSETQRNKGNFPGRFSGRQFSNSRSEMNVSTLELGDSALYLCASSLGLAGAMYNEQFFGPGTRLTVL.

This clonotype was detected only a few times. The chain carries TRBV20-1 and TRBJ1-1, with D unclear. The CDR3 runs 14 residues. Germline V gene data show CDR1 as DFQATT and CDR2 as SNEGSKA (reference sequence). V was clipped by 0 bases and J by 10 bases, with 18 bases between them. CDR3 DNA: TGCAGTGCTAGAGATCATGGCCAGCCAAACCCAGCTTTCTTT. Translating gives CSARDHGQPNPAFF.